The clone carrying this TCR beta chain was seen just once. The target antigen is unknown. The data derive from a study of healthy donors' naive CD4 and CD8 T cells. Whole-study context: A new alpha primer set targeted every functional IMGT alpha variant. The study, taken as a whole, reports: Positive CDR3 charge linked to CD4+ cells, negative to CD8+ cells.

Each TCR library used 500 ng of total RNA and a linear amplification protocol. Authors' analysis steps: From roughly 5 healthy donors, just under 80,000 rearranged TCR alpha transcripts were sequenced. TCRdb independently ran MiXCR on the reads; one entry per CDR3 protein. The V and J calls shown here were made by TCRdb, not taken from the authors' results. The table has 180,000 or so distinct CDR3 sequences, around three quarters seen once. This CDR3 region has 13 residues. Germline V lookup: CDR1 ENHRY, CDR2 SYGVKD. Trimming removed 4 bases from V and 4 bases from J; junction bases left unmatched: 1.

Sequencing was carried out using naive CD4+ and CD8+ T cells sorted from blood, pooled from several donors. This clonotype was sampled from a pool of human donors in good health; the sample pools cells from several healthy donors. The V call is TRBV10-3, the J call TRBJ2-7, with 10 bases identical to TRBD1. CDR3 DNA sequence: TGTGCCATCAGTGGGGGACAGGGGTACGAGCAGTACGTC. Translating gives CAISGGQGYEQYV.